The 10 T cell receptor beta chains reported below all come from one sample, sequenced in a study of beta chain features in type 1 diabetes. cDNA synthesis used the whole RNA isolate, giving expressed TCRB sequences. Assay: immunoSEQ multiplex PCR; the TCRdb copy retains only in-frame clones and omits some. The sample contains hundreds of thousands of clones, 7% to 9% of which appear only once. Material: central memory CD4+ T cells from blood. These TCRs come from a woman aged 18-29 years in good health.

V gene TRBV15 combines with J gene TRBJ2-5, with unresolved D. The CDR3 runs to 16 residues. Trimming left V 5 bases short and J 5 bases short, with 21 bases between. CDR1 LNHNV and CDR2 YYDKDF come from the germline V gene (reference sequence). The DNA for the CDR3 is TGTGCCACCAGCCCACGCCCGGCAGCGAGTAAGGAGACCCAGTACTTC. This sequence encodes CATSPRPAASKETQYF.

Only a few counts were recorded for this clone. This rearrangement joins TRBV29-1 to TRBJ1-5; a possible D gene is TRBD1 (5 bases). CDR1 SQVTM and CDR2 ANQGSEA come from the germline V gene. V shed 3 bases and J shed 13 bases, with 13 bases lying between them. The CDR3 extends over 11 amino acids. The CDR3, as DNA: TGCAGCGTTGATGCAGGGAATACTCAGCATTTT. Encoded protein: CSVDAGNTQHF.

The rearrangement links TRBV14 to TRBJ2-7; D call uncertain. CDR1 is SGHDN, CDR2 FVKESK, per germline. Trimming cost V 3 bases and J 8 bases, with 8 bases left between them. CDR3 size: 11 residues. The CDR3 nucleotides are TGTGCCAGCAGCCACGATGGAAAGCAGTACTTC. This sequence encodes CASSHDGKQYF.

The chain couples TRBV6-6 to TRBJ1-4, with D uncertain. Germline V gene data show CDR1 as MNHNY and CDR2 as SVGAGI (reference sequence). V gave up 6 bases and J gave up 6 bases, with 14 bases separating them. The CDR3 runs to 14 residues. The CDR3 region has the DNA TGTGCCAGCAGCAAAACAGTTTGGGATGAAAAACTGTTTTTT. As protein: CASSKTVWDEKLFF.

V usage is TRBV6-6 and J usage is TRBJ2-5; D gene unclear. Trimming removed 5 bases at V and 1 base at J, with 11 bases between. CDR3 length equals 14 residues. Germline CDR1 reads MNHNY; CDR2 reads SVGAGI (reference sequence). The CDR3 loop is CASSRSPSQETQYF. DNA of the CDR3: TGTGCCAGCAGTCGTAGTCCCTCCCAAGAGACCCAGTACTTC.

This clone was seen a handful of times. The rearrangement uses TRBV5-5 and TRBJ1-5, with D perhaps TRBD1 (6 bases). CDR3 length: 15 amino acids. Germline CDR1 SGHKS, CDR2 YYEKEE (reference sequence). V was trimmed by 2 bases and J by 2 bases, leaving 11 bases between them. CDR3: CASSLQGFGNQPQHF. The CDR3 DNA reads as TGTGCCAGCAGCTTACAGGGATTTGGCAATCAGCCCCAGCATTTT. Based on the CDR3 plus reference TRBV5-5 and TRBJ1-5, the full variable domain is DAGVTQSPTHLIKTRGQQVTLRCSPISGHKSVSWYQQVLGQGPQFIFQYYEKEERGRGNFPDRFSARQFPNYSSELNVNALLLGDSALYLCASSLQGFGNQPQHFGDGTRLSIL.

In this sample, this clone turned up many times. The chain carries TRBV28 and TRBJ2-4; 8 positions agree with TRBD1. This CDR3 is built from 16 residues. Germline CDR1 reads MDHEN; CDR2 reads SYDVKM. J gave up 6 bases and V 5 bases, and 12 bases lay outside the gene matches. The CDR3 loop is CASSLHGQGPRNIQYF. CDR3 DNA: TGTGCCAGCAGTCTTCACGGACAGGGCCCAAGAAACATTCAGTACTTC.

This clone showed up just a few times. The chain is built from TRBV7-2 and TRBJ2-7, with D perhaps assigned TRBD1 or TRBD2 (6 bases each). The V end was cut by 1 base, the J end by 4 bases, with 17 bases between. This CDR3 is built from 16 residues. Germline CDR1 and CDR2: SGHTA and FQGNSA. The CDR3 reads CASSLVASGAPYEQYF. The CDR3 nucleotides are TGTGCCAGCAGCTTAGTGGCGTCGGGGGCGCCGTACGAGCAGTACTTC.

CDR3 residues: CATSRATGEKLFF. In DNA form, the CDR3 reads TGTGCCACCAGCAGAGCCACAGGGGAAAAACTGTTTTTT. This rearrangement joins TRBV15 to TRBJ1-4; weak D call: TRBD1 (6 bases). V was pared by 1 base and J by 8 bases, with 8 bases between. This CDR3 is built from 13 residues. Germline values: CDR1 LNHNV, CDR2 YYDKDF (reference sequence). Filled out from reference TRBV15 and TRBJ1-4, the complete variable domain reads DAMVIQNPRYQVTQFGKPVTLSCSQTLNHNVMYWYQQKSSQAPKLLFHYYDKDFNNEADTPDNFQSRRPNTSFCFLDIRSPGLGDTAMYLCATSRATGEKLFFGSGTQLSVL.

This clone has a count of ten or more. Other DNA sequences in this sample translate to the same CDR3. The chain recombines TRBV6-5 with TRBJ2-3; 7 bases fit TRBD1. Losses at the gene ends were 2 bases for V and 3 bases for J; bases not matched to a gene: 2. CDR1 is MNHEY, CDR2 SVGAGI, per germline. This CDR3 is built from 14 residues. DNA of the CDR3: TGTGCCAGCAGTTACGACAGGGAAACAGATACGCAGTATTTT. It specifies CASSYDRETDTQYF.